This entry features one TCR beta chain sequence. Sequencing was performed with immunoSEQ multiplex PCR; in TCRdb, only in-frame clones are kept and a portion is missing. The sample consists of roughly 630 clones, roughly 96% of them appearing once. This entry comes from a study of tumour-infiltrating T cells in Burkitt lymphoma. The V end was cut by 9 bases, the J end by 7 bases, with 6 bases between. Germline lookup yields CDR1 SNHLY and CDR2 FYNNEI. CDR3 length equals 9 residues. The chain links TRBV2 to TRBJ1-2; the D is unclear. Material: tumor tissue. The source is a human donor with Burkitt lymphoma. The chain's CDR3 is CARQGGYTF. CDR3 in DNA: TGTGCCAGGCAAGGTGGCTACACCTTC.